The rows below give T cell receptor beta chains drawn from one sample of a study of early T cells in non-severe SARS-CoV-2 infection. TCRdb called the 5' RACE reads again in MiXCR, with one record for every CDR3 protein. The sample lists 25,000 to 35,000 distinct CDR3 sequences, approximately 5.2% seen once, with roughly 13% in the top ten. The sequenced material came from whole blood. Receptor source: an adult who was a healthcare worker with PCR-confirmed SARS-CoV-2 infection or an uninfected control (not recorded which). CDR3s include the opening cysteine and the closing phenylalanine or tryptophan. Clone size is not always given. Where it is, it says once, few, many or a class for expanded clones.

v_call: TRBV20-1; j_call: TRBJ1-6; clone_size: many; cdr3_aa: CSAGTAPGLALHF
v_call: TRBV11-2; j_call: TRBJ2-7; clone_size: .; cdr3_aa: CASSLDRDYEQYF
v_call: TRBV30; j_call: TRBJ2-3; clone_size: .; cdr3_aa: CAWTSSDTQYF
v_call: TRBV7-2; j_call: TRBJ1-4; clone_size: many; cdr3_aa: CASSFAGLDEKLFF
v_call: TRBV5-4; j_call: TRBJ2-7; clone_size: few; cdr3_aa: CASSPESSYEQYF
v_call: TRBV11-2; j_call: TRBJ1-2; clone_size: many; cdr3_aa: CASSSRQGVLAVGYTF
v_call: TRBV7-9; j_call: TRBJ2-1; clone_size: many; cdr3_aa: CASSLGSGDLRNEQFF
v_call: TRBV6-5; j_call: TRBJ2-7; clone_size: many; cdr3_aa: CASSHTDEGVYEQYF
v_call: TRBV6-5; j_call: TRBJ2-7; clone_size: many; cdr3_aa: CASSYSPQGAYEQYF
v_call: TRBV6-1; j_call: TRBJ2-2; clone_size: few; cdr3_aa: CASSEFGQAGELFF
v_call: TRBV12-3/TRBV12-4; j_call: TRBJ2-1; clone_size: many; cdr3_aa: CASRGLAGARYNEQFF
v_call: TRBV4-3; j_call: TRBJ2-3; clone_size: many; cdr3_aa: CASSQEIAGGLKGSDTQYF
v_call: TRBV3-2; j_call: TRBJ2-2; clone_size: many; cdr3_aa: CASSHIQGHAGTGELFF
v_call: TRBV10-3; j_call: TRBJ2-3; clone_size: many; cdr3_aa: CAISESNPSTDTQYF
v_call: TRBV5-1; j_call: TRBJ2-7; clone_size: many; cdr3_aa: CASSLAETGQQYF
v_call: TRBV5-4; j_call: TRBJ2-5; clone_size: many; cdr3_aa: CASSPRSSQETQYF
v_call: TRBV5-1; j_call: TRBJ1-1; clone_size: .; cdr3_aa: CASSEPNPGENTEAFF
v_call: TRBV7-9; j_call: TRBJ2-7; clone_size: many; cdr3_aa: CASSLAAGGGSSYEQYF
v_call: TRBV10-3; j_call: TRBJ2-1; clone_size: many; cdr3_aa: CATEAVNEQFF
v_call: TRBV19; j_call: TRBJ2-5; clone_size: many; cdr3_aa: CASSIGGKETQYF
v_call: TRBV5-5; j_call: TRBJ2-1; clone_size: many; cdr3_aa: CASSLGQGAYNEQFF
v_call: TRBV18; j_call: TRBJ2-3; clone_size: many; cdr3_aa: CASSPKKRGTDTQYF
v_call: TRBV30; j_call: TRBJ2-7; clone_size: .; cdr3_aa: CAWSVRSGSYEQYF
v_call: TRBV28; j_call: TRBJ2-1; clone_size: .; cdr3_aa: CASSGDSPGGNEQFF
v_call: TRBV7-9; j_call: TRBJ2-5; clone_size: few; cdr3_aa: CASSLVAGDQETQYF
v_call: TRBV7-2; j_call: TRBJ2-7; clone_size: .; cdr3_aa: CASSLFAGTYEQYF
v_call: TRBV15; j_call: TRBJ1-1; clone_size: many; cdr3_aa: CATSRGKGIFTEAFF
v_call: TRBV5-1; j_call: TRBJ2-4; clone_size: many; cdr3_aa: CASSFSGGGIQYF
v_call: TRBV28; j_call: TRBJ2-7; clone_size: many; cdr3_aa: CASRVQGAWGEQYF
v_call: TRBV3-1; j_call: TRBJ2-5; clone_size: many; cdr3_aa: CASSPGDYGFGTQYF
v_call: TRBV7-2; j_call: TRBJ1-4; clone_size: many; cdr3_aa: CASSTTGRLVEKLFF
v_call: TRBV4-2; j_call: TRBJ2-7; clone_size: many; cdr3_aa: CASSQDFSGGAYEQYF
v_call: TRBV19; j_call: TRBJ1-5; clone_size: many; cdr3_aa: CASSIDQGNNQPQHF
v_call: TRBV6-5; j_call: TRBJ2-7; clone_size: .; cdr3_aa: CASRPWDGPYEQYF
v_call: TRBV20-1; j_call: TRBJ2-5; clone_size: .; cdr3_aa: CSARSLLGPGQETQYF
v_call: TRBV28; j_call: TRBJ1-1; clone_size: .; cdr3_aa: CASSPLYTEAFF
v_call: TRBV27; j_call: TRBJ2-1; clone_size: few; cdr3_aa: CASSLGVHDSYNEQFF
v_call: TRBV12-3/TRBV12-4; j_call: TRBJ2-2; clone_size: many; cdr3_aa: CASGLWDTGELFF
v_call: TRBV12-3/TRBV12-4; j_call: TRBJ1-1; clone_size: many; cdr3_aa: CASSPLSTEAFF
v_call: TRBV20-1; j_call: TRBJ1-1; clone_size: many; cdr3_aa: CSVRARGTMNTEAFF